The rows below give T cell receptor beta chains drawn from one sample of a study of T cell changes during pregnancy in multiple sclerosis. Some clones are missing from TCRdb's copy, which holds only in-frame ones; the method was immunoSEQ multiplex PCR. The top ten hold approximately 1.4% of the sample, which has about 110,000 clones, about 93% seen once. Sequenced here: peripheral blood, sampled in the third trimester of pregnancy. Receptor source: a female donor with multiple sclerosis, enrolled in a pregnancy study. CDR3s include the opening cysteine and the closing phenylalanine or tryptophan. D genes are given only for firm matches. Clone size is stated in some rows and not others, as once, few, many or a class when expanded.

J | D | V | size | DNA | CDR3
TRBJ2-3 | - | TRBV7-3 | - | TGTGCCAGCAGCTCCGCGGGGGCCAATACGCAGTATTTT | CASSSAGANTQYF
TRBJ1-2 | - | TRBV19 | - | TGTGCCAGTAGGGAAGGACTTCGGCGCGGTGGCTACACCTTC | CASREGLRRGGYTF
TRBJ2-3 | TRBD2 | TRBV9 | once | TGTGCCAGCAGCGTAGGGGTTACTAGCGGGGGGGCAACAGATACGCAGTATTTT | CASSVGVTSGGATDTQYF
TRBJ2-7 | TRBD1 | TRBV4-1 | - | TGCGCCAGCAGCCAAGATCCGGACAGGGTCTACGAGCAGTACTTC | CASSQDPDRVYEQYF
TRBJ1-1 | TRBD1 | TRBV2 | - | TGTGCCAGCAGTGGGTTGGGGACAGGGAGATGGACTGAAGCTTTCTTT | CASSGLGTGRWTEAFF
TRBJ2-7 | - | TRBV6-1 | - | TGTGCCAGCAGCTCACAGGGTTACGAGCAGTACTTC | CASSSQGYEQYF
TRBJ1-1 | - | TRBV7-7 | - | TGTGCCAGCAGCTCTGGCAGGAACACTGAAGCTTTCTTT | CASSSGRNTEAFF
TRBJ1-1 | - | TRBV5-5 | - | TGTGCCAGCAGCTTGGCCCCGGACAGCATGAACACTGAAGCTTTCTTT | CASSLAPDSMNTEAFF
TRBJ1-5 | - | TRBV18 | - | TGTGCCAGCTCACCGAGTTGGGGCGCCGAGCAGCCCCAGCATTTT | CASSPSWGAEQPQHF
TRBJ1-1 | - | TRBV6-1 | - | TGTGCCAGCAGGGGGACACACCAGAACACTGAAGCTTTCTTT | CASRGTHQNTEAFF
TRBJ2-7 | - | TRBV27 | - | TGTGCCAGCAGTTTAAAGGGGTACGAGCAGTACTTC | CASSLKGYEQYF
TRBJ2-7 | TRBD1 | TRBV9 | - | TGTGCCAGCAGCGTAGGGGGACAGGGGGCAGACGAGCAGTACTTC | CASSVGGQGADEQYF
TRBJ2-7 | - | TRBV6-1 | - | TGTGCCAGCAGTGCGCCCATCCCCGGGATCGGTTACGAGCAGTACTTC | CASSAPIPGIGYEQYF
TRBJ1-4 | TRBD1 | TRBV5-1 | - | TGCGCCAGCAGCGGGGACAGGGCTCAGGAAAAACTGTTTTTT | CASSGDRAQEKLFF
TRBJ1-1 | TRBD1 | TRBV5-4 | - | TGTGCCAGCAGCCCGGGGGACAGACTGAACACTGAAGCTTTCTTT | CASSPGDRLNTEAFF
TRBJ2-7 | TRBD2 | TRBV5-6 | - | TGTGCCAGCAGCTTCGGACTAGCGGTTATAAGCTCCTACGAGCAGTACTTC | CASSFGLAVISSYEQYF
TRBJ1-1 | - | TRBV5-4 | - | TGTGCCAGCAGACAACAGGGTTGGACTGAAGCTTTCTTT | CASRQQGWTEAFF
TRBJ2-6 | - | TRBV5-1 | - | TGCGCCAGCAGCTTGGAAAGGGGCAGAGGAGGGGCCAACGTCCTGACTTTC | CASSLERGRGGANVLTF
TRBJ1-2 | TRBD1 | TRBV28 | few | TGTGCCACCTTACCGGGACAGGGTTATTATGGCTACACCTTC | CATLPGQGYYGYTF
TRBJ1-5 | - | TRBV19 | - | TGTGCCAGTAGCAGTGCGGGTACCGATTGGCCCCAGCATTTT | CASSSAGTDWPQHF
TRBJ2-1 | - | TRBV7-2 | - | TGTGCCAGCGGAGAACTAGGACGGTCCTACAATGAGCAGTTCTTC | CASGELGRSYNEQFF
TRBJ2-5 | TRBD2 | TRBV7-3 | - | TGTGCCAGCAGCTTGGGGAGGGGAGAGACCCAGTACTTC | CASSLGRGETQYF
TRBJ2-1 | - | TRBV7-2 | few | TGTGCCAGCAGGGACAGTTTCGGCGGGAGTGCCTACAATGAGCAGTTCTTC | CASRDSFGGSAYNEQFF
TRBJ2-2 | TRBD2 | TRBV19 | - | TGTGCCAGTACCACCCTGGGAGGGACCGGGGAGCTGTTTTTT | CASTTLGGTGELFF
TRBJ2-3 | TRBD1 | TRBV19 | - | TGTGCCAGTAATGGGATGAGGGGGCCGCAGTATTTT | CASNGMRGPQYF
TRBJ1-5 | TRBD1 | TRBV28 | - | TGTGCCAGCAGTCCCGCCACAGGGGGCCCTCGACAGCCCCAGCATTTT | CASSPATGGPRQPQHF
TRBJ1-4 | - | TRBV5-1 | - | TGCGCCAGCAGCTTGGGGTACGGGAGACAGAATGAAAAACTGTTTTTT | CASSLGYGRQNEKLFF
TRBJ2-5 | TRBD1 | TRBV4-1 | - | TGCGCCAGCAGCCATACAGCCGACAGGGGGCCGTACCAAGAGACCCAGTACTTC | CASSHTADRGPYQETQYF